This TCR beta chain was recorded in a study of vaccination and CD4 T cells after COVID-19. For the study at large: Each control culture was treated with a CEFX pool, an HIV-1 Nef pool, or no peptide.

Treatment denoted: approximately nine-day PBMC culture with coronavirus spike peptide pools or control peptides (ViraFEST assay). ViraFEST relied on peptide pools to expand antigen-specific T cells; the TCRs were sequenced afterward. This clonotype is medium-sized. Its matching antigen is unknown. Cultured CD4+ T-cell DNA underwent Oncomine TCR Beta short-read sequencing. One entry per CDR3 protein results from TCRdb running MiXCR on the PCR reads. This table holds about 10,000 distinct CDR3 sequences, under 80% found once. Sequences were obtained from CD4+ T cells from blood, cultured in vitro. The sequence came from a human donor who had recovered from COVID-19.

CDR3 DNA: TGTGCCAGCATCCGTGACAGGCGGAACACCGGGGAGCTGTTTTTT. It translates to CASIRDRRNTGELFF. This chain links TRBV7-2 with TRBJ2-2, with D perhaps TRBD1 (6 bases). Germline-derived CDR1 and CDR2 are SGHTA and FQGNSA. The length of the CDR3 is 15 residues. V lost 7 bases and J 1 base, leaving 13 bases between the germline ends. Combining the CDR3 with reference TRBV7-2 and TRBJ2-2 gives the whole variable domain GAGVSQSPSNKVTEKGKDVELRCDPISGHTALYWYRQSLGQGLEFLIYFQGNSAPDKSGLPSDRFSAERTGGSVSTLTIQRTQQEDSAVYLCASIRDRRNTGELFFGEGSRLTVL.